The next 18 T cell receptor beta chains were all read from a single sample in a study of regulatory T cells in long-lasting Graves disease. Time point described: persistent/refractory GD, antithyroid drugs over 5 years with positive TRAb. RNA extracted from PBMCs served as the sequencing template. With iRepertoire HTBI primers and Arm-PCR of CDR3 regions, TCR beta libraries were built. TCRdb independently ran MiXCR on the multiplex PCR reads; one entry per CDR3 protein. The sample includes 400,000 to 500,000 distinct CDR3 sequences, around 20% of them seen just once. The sample was peripheral blood mononuclear cells (PBMCs), taken when the disease was refractory, from a patient treated with antithyroid drugs. These receptors were obtained from a female donor with Graves disease.

The chain joins TRBV27 to TRBJ2-5; D is perhaps TRBD1 or TRBD2 (6 bases each). This CDR3 region has 15 residues. Trimming cost V 6 bases and J 1 base, with 15 bases left between them. Looked up from germline, CDR1 is MNHEY and CDR2 is SMNVEV (reference sequence). CDR3 protein: CASRARRGIQETQYF. The CDR3 bases are TGTGCCAGCAGGGCGCGGAGGGGGATCCAAGAGACCCAGTACTTC.

A note on this clonotype: An end of the junction differs from the germline gene, which may be a read error. J is TRBJ2-7 and V is TRBV5-4, with no clear D. The CDR3 loop spans 12 amino acids. Germline-derived CDR1 and CDR2 are SGHNT and YYREEE (reference sequence). CDR3 coding DNA: TGTGCCAGCAGCTTGCTGGGCTACGAGCGGTACTTC. It codes for CASSLLGYERYF.

This clonotype was seen only a few times. The rearrangement joins TRBV5-1 to TRBJ1-1; TRBD1 aligns across 10 bases. The germline V gene has CDR1 SGHRS and CDR2 YFSETQ. Unmatched junction bases numbered 5, after V lost 3 bases and J lost 3 bases. The CDR3 runs to 15 residues. The CDR3: CASSSRQGADTEAFF. CDR3 DNA: TGCGCCAGCAGCTCTCGACAGGGGGCGGACACTGAAGCTTTCTTT.

This clonotype has ten or more counts. This chain links TRBV6-1 with TRBJ1-2, with 9 bases identical to TRBD1. CDR3 length equals 13 residues. Germline assignment: CDR1 MNHNS and CDR2 SASEGT. V was pared by 5 bases and J by 7 bases, with 5 bases of the junction left unmatched. In DNA, the CDR3 is TGTGCCAGCAGTCTACAGGGGGCGGGTGGCTACACCTTC. Translation: CASSLQGAGGYTF.

J is TRBJ1-5 and V is TRBV6-1; no firm D call. V lost 5 bases to trimming and J lost 0 bases, with 11 bases between them. This CDR3 contains 15 residues. From germline, CDR1 is MNHNS and CDR2 SASEGT. CDR3 in DNA: TGTGCCAGCAGTCCACAAACCTATAGCAATCAGCCCCAGCATTTT. Residues: CASSPQTYSNQPQHF.

This clonotype was counted a few times. The CDR3 reads CSVEQGGYEQYF. The CDR3 nucleotides are TGCAGCGTTGAACAGGGAGGCTACGAGCAGTACTTC. The chain joins TRBV29-1 to TRBJ2-7, with D possibly matching TRBD2 (6 bases). V was cut by 2 bases and J by 3 bases, with 8 bases left in between. The germline gives CDR1 SQVTM, CDR2 ANQGSEA. The CDR3 runs 12 residues.

This clonotype was seen repeatedly, ten times or more. J is TRBJ1-2 and V is TRBV7-9, with D unclear. Germline V CDR1 and CDR2: SEHNR, FQNEAQ (reference sequence). The CDR3 length is 11 residues. Trimming cost V 4 bases and J 6 bases, with 6 bases left between them. This CDR3 is CASSSQDGYTF. The DNA for the CDR3 is TGTGCCAGCAGCTCCCAGGATGGCTACACCTTC.

CDR3 residues: CASSLGQGEPRYEQYF. CDR3 nucleotides: TGCGCCAGCAGCTTGGGACAGGGGGAACCACGCTACGAGCAGTACTTC. This rearrangement joins TRBV5-1 to TRBJ2-7, with 9 bases matching TRBD1. V shed 0 bases and J 3 bases; nucleotides not matched to a gene: 7. The CDR3 runs 16 residues. Germline loops: CDR1 SGHRS, CDR2 YFSETQ. Based on the CDR3 plus reference TRBV5-1 and TRBJ2-7, the full variable domain is KAGVTQTPRYLIKTRGQQVTLSCSPISGHRSVSWYQQTPGQGLQFLFEYFSETQRNKGNFPGRFSGRQFSNSRSEMNVSTLELGDSALYLCASSLGQGEPRYEQYFGPGTRLTVT.

The chain is built from TRBV15 and TRBJ2-2, with 9 bases identical to TRBD1. The V segment lost 6 bases and the J segment 5 bases; nucleotides outside the gene matches: 16. The CDR3 totals 18 residues. Germline assignment: CDR1 LNHNV and CDR2 YYDKDF (reference sequence). The DNA for the CDR3 is TGTGCCACCAGATCATTCCCCTTTAAGACAGGGGGAACCGGGGAGCTGTTTTTT. It translates to CATRSFPFKTGGTGELFF.

Only one count was recorded for this clonotype. The rearrangement links TRBV9 to TRBJ2-2; 14 bases agree with TRBD2. The CDR3 runs 20 residues. With V trimmed by 4 bases and J by 5 bases, 16 bases remained unmatched. Germline-derived CDR1 and CDR2 are SGDLS and YYNGEE. The DNA for the CDR3 is TGTGCCAGCAGCTTACACTTCACGGGACTAGCGGGAGAGAGGACCGGGGAGCTGTTTTTT. Translated, it gives CASSLHFTGLAGERTGELFF.

This clonotype occurred many times. V gene TRBV6-2 or TRBV6-3 combines with J gene TRBJ2-7; TRBD2 agrees at 9 bases. The CDR3 is 16 amino acids. CDR1 and CDR2 from the germline V gene are MNHEY and SVGEGT. J lost 0 bases, V lost 4 bases, and 7 bases had no gene match. The DNA for the CDR3 is TGTGCCAGCAGTTCACCGACTAGCGGAAGCTCCTACGAGCAGTACTTC. It translates to CASSSPTSGSSYEQYF.

This clonotype was counted many times. This chain joins TRBV28 and TRBJ1-1, with D possibly TRBD1 on 6 matching bases. V dropped 2 bases and J dropped 11 bases, with 12 bases sitting between them. The CDR3 extends over 12 amino acids. CDR1 is MDHEN, CDR2 SYDVKM, per germline. CDR3 DNA sequence: TGTGCCAGCAGTTTACTGGGGGCGGGGGCTTTCTTT. This translates into CASSLLGAGAFF.

Ten or more counts support this clonotype. This chain uses TRBV12-3 or TRBV12-4 with TRBJ1-2; 11 bases fit TRBD1. Trimming at V came to 5 bases and at J to 2 bases, leaving 7 bases not matched to a gene. This CDR3 is built from 16 residues. The CDR3 reads CASSQARTGGNYGYTF. The CDR3 coding sequence is TGTGCCAGCAGTCAAGCCCGGACAGGGGGCAACTATGGCTACACCTTC.

This clonotype showed up many times. This chain joins TRBV10-3 and TRBJ2-7; 12 bases match TRBD1. The CDR3 has 15 amino acids. J was trimmed by 7 bases and V by 4 bases; bases with no gene match: 8. From germline, CDR1 is ENHRY and CDR2 SYGVKD. CDR3 amino acids: CAISGGDRGQREQYF. The CDR3 DNA sequence: TGTGCCATCAGTGGGGGGGACAGGGGGCAGCGTGAGCAGTACTTC.

This clonotype has more than one count but fewer than ten. This chain joins TRBV7-2 and TRBJ1-5; 9 bases align to TRBD1. The germline gives CDR1 SGHTA, CDR2 FQGNSA. Losses at the gene ends were 5 bases for V and 7 bases for J; bases not matched to a gene: 12. CDR3 length equals 16 residues. The CDR3 loop is CASSIVGTGSRQPQHF. As DNA, the CDR3 is TGTGCCAGCAGCATCGTCGGGACAGGGTCTCGGCAGCCCCAGCATTTT.

This clonotype came up a few times. This sequence may be a read error, since a much larger clone differs from it by one base. The chain joins TRBV6-5 to TRBJ2-2, with D maybe TRBD1 (5 bases). V was cut by 2 bases and J by 4 bases, with 14 bases left in between. The CDR3 consists of 16 residues. Germline V CDR1 and CDR2: MNHEY, SVGAGI. This CDR3 reads CASSYDPGQSTGELFF. The CDR3 coding sequence is TGTGCCAGCAGTTACGATCCCGGACAAAGCACCGGGGAGCTGTTTTTT.

This chain links TRBV20-1 with TRBJ1-3; the D gene is possibly TRBD1 (6 bases). The CDR3 totals 14 residues. Per germline, CDR1 DFQATT and CDR2 SNEGSKA (reference sequence). The V gene lost 6 bases and the J gene lost 0 bases, with 12 bases spanning the gap. The CDR3 sequence: CSAPKDSSGNTIYF. In DNA, the CDR3 is TGCAGTGCACCCAAGGACAGCTCTGGAAACACCATATATTTT.

V gene TRBV27 combines with J gene TRBJ2-3, with D unclear. The CDR3 spans 15 residues. Trimming removed 3 bases from V and 2 bases from J, with 12 bases in between. Germline V gives CDR1 MNHEY, CDR2 SMNVEV (reference sequence). In nucleotides, the CDR3 is TGTGCCAGCAGTTTTTCAGGATCACCCACAGATACGCAGTATTTT. Translated: CASSFSGSPTDTQYF.